The 27 T cell receptor beta chains listed next were all sequenced from one sample in a study of shared clonotypes between healthy human individuals. Sequencing used immunoSEQ multiplex PCR; TCRdb keeps in-frame clones, though not all of them. The repertoire holds approximately 470,000 clones, with around 73% as singletons. Sequenced input: PBMCs. The source is a woman between 35 and 50 years old in good health. Some clones in this sample may be carry-over from other donors' samples.

The genes are TRBV6-1 and TRBJ2-3; a possible D gene is TRBD2 (6 bases). Trimming removed 3 bases at V and 6 bases at J, with 13 bases between. Looked up from germline, CDR1 is MNHNS and CDR2 is SASEGT. This CDR3 is 14 amino acids long. The CDR3 region is CASSEGLGLDTQYF. The CDR3, as DNA: TGTGCCAGCAGTGAGGGACTCGGGTTGGATACGCAGTATTTT.

V is TRBV15 and J is TRBJ1-1; 8 bases are shared with TRBD1. Trimming removed 0 bases from V and 3 bases from J; junction bases left unmatched: 9. The CDR3 is made up of 17 amino acids. Germline-derived CDR1 and CDR2 are LNHNV and YYDKDF (reference sequence). Written as DNA, the CDR3 is TGTGCCACCAGCAGAGATCCAGGGGGCTTTCGAGACACTGAAGCTTTCTTT. Protein product: CATSRDPGGFRDTEAFF.

This clone was recorded only once. This chain links TRBV7-2 with TRBJ2-3, with 10 bases fitting TRBD2. With 1 base clipped from V and 3 bases from J, the junction kept 1 base outside the gene matches. The CDR3 runs 15 residues. Per the germline V gene, CDR1 is SGHTA and CDR2 is FQGNSA. CDR3 sequence reads: CASSLELAGTDTQYF. CDR3 nucleotide sequence: TGTGCCAGCAGCTTAGAACTAGCGGGAACAGATACGCAGTATTTT.

This clone was detected a few times. The V gene is TRBV28, the J gene TRBJ1-4; D remains unclear. Germline CDR1 is MDHEN and CDR2 is SYDVKM. The CDR3 runs 15 residues. V was cut by 2 bases and J by 6 bases, with 13 bases left in between. CDR3 region: CASSLLARSYEKLFF. DNA for the CDR3: TGTGCCAGCAGTTTACTCGCCCGGTCCTATGAAAAACTGTTTTTT.

This rearrangement joins TRBV6-5 to TRBJ1-1; D unresolved. Trimming stripped 6 bases from V and 2 bases from J, with 10 bases between. This CDR3 has 13 residues. Germline V gives CDR1 MNHEY, CDR2 SVGAGI. CDR3 loop: CASSLVRNTEAFF. DNA for the CDR3: TGTGCCAGCAGCCTCGTCAGAAACACTGAAGCTTTCTTT.

J is TRBJ2-5 and V is TRBV10-3; D may match TRBD1 or TRBD2 (5 bases each). Germline CDR1 and CDR2: ENHRY and SYGVKD. The V end was cut by 4 bases, the J end by 1 base, with 10 bases between. The CDR3 totals 14 residues. The CDR3 coding sequence is TGTGCCATCAGTGCGGGGACGGCCCAAGAGACCCAGTACTTC. Its protein is CAISAGTAQETQYF.

The V and J genes are TRBV7-9 and TRBJ2-7, with a possible D match to TRBD2 (5 bases). The CDR3 totals 14 residues. The germline V gene encodes CDR1 SEHNR and CDR2 FQNEAQ (reference sequence). Trimming removed 0 bases at V and 0 bases at J, with 6 bases between. CDR3 protein: CASSLAGSSYEQYF. As DNA, the CDR3 is TGTGCCAGCAGCTTAGCGGGGAGCTCCTACGAGCAGTACTTC.

A single count supports this clone. The rearrangement uses TRBV6-1 and TRBJ1-5, with unresolved D. The CDR3 has 15 amino acids. Per germline, CDR1 MNHNS and CDR2 SASEGT. V shed 8 bases and J shed 5 bases, with 19 bases lying between them. CDR3 bases: TGTGCCAGCCCGTCGGAGGGTCGCCCCTATCAGCCCCAGCATTTT. Translating gives CASPSEGRPYQPQHF.

The V call is TRBV7-3, the J call TRBJ2-1; D gene uncertain. The CDR3 consists of 13 residues. Per germline, CDR1 SGHTA and CDR2 FQGTGA. With 2 bases removed from V and 5 bases from J, the gap between germline ends came to 7 bases. The CDR3 DNA follows: TGTGCCAGCAGCTTATTCCGCCACAATGAGCAGTTCTTC. Translating gives CASSLFRHNEQFF. The full variable domain, its missing parts supplied by reference TRBV7-3 and TRBJ2-1, is GAGVSQTPSNKVTEKGKYVELRCDPISGHTALYWYRQSLGQGPEFLIYFQGTGAADDSGLPNDRFFAVRPEGSVSTLKIQRTERGDSAVYLCASSLFRHNEQFFGPGTRLTVL.

The gene calls are TRBV4-3 and TRBJ2-1, with 8 bases fitting TRBD2. This CDR3 is 13 amino acids long. Trimming removed 2 bases from V and 9 bases from J; junction bases left unmatched: 3. Germline loops: CDR1 LGHNA, CDR2 YSLEER. CDR3 loop: CASSQREGGEQFF. CDR3 bases: TGCGCCAGCAGCCAACGGGAGGGCGGTGAGCAGTTCTTC.

V and J are TRBV30 and TRBJ2-1; no clear D gene. V lost 4 bases and J lost 9, with 16 bases in between. Germline V gene lookup returns CDR1 GTSNPN and CDR2 SVGIG (reference sequence). CDR3 size: 13 residues. CDR3 bases: TGTGCCTGGACCCTGTCGCGGTACGGTGAGCAGTTCTTC. This translates into CAWTLSRYGEQFF.

J is TRBJ2-7 and V is TRBV7-8; D not certain. Trimming pared 2 bases from V and 6 bases from J, leaving 17 bases between. Germline V lookup: CDR1 SGHVS, CDR2 FQNEAQ. The CDR3 has 15 amino acids. CDR3 nucleotides: TGTGCCAGCAGCTTAAGGCTGGGTCCGAGCTCCGAGCAGTACTTC. This gives the protein CASSLRLGPSSEQYF.

This clone was detected a few times. The rearrangement links TRBV7-9 to TRBJ2-7; D is perhaps TRBD1 or TRBD2 (5 bases each). The germline V gene has CDR1 SEHNR and CDR2 FQNEAQ (reference sequence). The CDR3 is 14 residues long. The germline V and J ends were trimmed by 2 bases and 2 bases, with 10 bases remaining between them. CDR3 amino acids: CASSLSRGPYEQYF. CDR3 nucleotide sequence: TGTGCCAGCAGCTTATCAAGGGGACCCTACGAGCAGTACTTC.

A remark on this clone: One junction end does not reproduce the germline sequence, and a read error may be involved. J is TRBJ2-1 and V is TRBV7-7; TRBD2 aligns across 15 bases. The CDR3 spans 16 residues. Germline V gene data show CDR1 as SSHAT and CDR2 as FNYEAQ (reference sequence). In nucleotides, the CDR3 is TGTGCTAGCAGCTTGGGACTAGCGGGAGGCTACAATGAGCAGTTCTTC. Translation: CASSLGLAGGYNEQFF.

The J gene is TRBJ1-2, the V gene TRBV5-1; D unresolved. CDR1 is SGHRS and CDR2 is YFSETQ in the germline V gene. V was clipped by 3 bases and J by 1 base, with 10 bases between them. This CDR3 spans 14 amino acids. CDR3 in DNA: TGCGCCAGCAGCTCCGGGGAAATTAACTATGGCTACACCTTC. Amino acid sequence: CASSSGEINYGYTF.

Comment on this clone: Other DNA sequences from this sample encode an identical CDR3 as well. The rearrangement links TRBV2 to TRBJ2-3; TRBD2 matches at 11 bases. The CDR3 covers 15 residues. The V and J ends lost 6 bases and 3 bases, in that order; junction bases with no gene match: 5. The germline V gene encodes CDR1 SNHLY and CDR2 FYNNEI. The CDR3 coding sequence is TGTGCCAGCAGCATACTAGCGGGAGTTACAGATACGCAGTATTTT. Its protein is CASSILAGVTDTQYF.

The chain links TRBV18 to TRBJ2-6; D is possibly TRBD1 (5 bases). Trimming left V 2 bases short and J 0 bases short, with 11 bases between. The CDR3 spans 17 residues. CDR1 and CDR2 from the germline V gene are KGHSH and LQKENI. DNA of the CDR3: TGTGCCAGCTCACCAAAATCAGGGAACTCTGGGGCCAACGTCCTGACTTTC. It translates to CASSPKSGNSGANVLTF.

With respect to this clone: Other DNA sequences in the sample encode the same CDR3. V usage is TRBV5-1 and J usage is TRBJ2-7; D unclear. V was trimmed by 0 bases and J by 3 bases, leaving 7 bases between them. The CDR3 is made up of 13 amino acids. The V gene's germline CDR1 is SGHRS and CDR2 YFSETQ. Here the CDR3 reads CASSLVPGYEQYF. CDR3 nucleotide sequence: TGCGCCAGCAGCTTGGTTCCGGGCTACGAGCAGTACTTC.

V is TRBV6-6 and J is TRBJ2-5; the D gene is possibly TRBD2 (5 bases). The closer fit of TRBJ2-7 to the DNA end suggests the J call may be wrong. The germline V gene encodes CDR1 MNHNY and CDR2 SVGAGI (reference sequence). The CDR3 totals 14 residues. This chain's CDR3 is CASSYGGSTYEQYF. Here the CDR3 DNA reads TGTGCCAGCAGTTACGGCGGGTCCACCTACGAGCAGTACTTC.

The V and J genes are TRBV2 and TRBJ2-2; D is undetermined. V was trimmed by 5 bases and J by 3 bases, leaving 13 bases between them. Germline CDR1 is SNHLY and CDR2 is FYNNEI. The length of the CDR3 is 15 residues. The CDR3 here is CASSPPPEDTGELFF. CDR3 sequence (DNA): TGTGCCAGCAGTCCTCCCCCCGAGGACACCGGGGAGCTGTTTTTT.

This chain uses TRBV19 with TRBJ1-4; D gene unclear. The germline V gene has CDR1 LNHDA and CDR2 SQIVND (reference sequence). The CDR3 is made up of 17 amino acids. V lost 0 bases and J 12 bases, leaving 23 bases between the germline ends. The chain's CDR3 is CASSIDSFRPPTGELFF. The CDR3 DNA reads as TGTGCCAGTAGTATAGATAGCTTTCGGCCTCCAACTGGGGAACTGTTTTTT.

This sequence joins TRBV11-2 and TRBJ1-5; 7 positions agree with TRBD1. CDR3 size: 14 residues. Germline V gene lookup returns CDR1 SGHAT and CDR2 FQNNGV. V shed 5 bases and J 5 bases; nucleotides not matched to a gene: 6. CDR3 sequence reads: CASSDRVGDQPQHF. The CDR3 DNA reads TGTGCCAGCAGCGACAGGGTTGGGGATCAGCCCCAGCATTTT. The entire variable domain, with the rest obtained from reference TRBV11-2 and TRBJ1-5, is as follows: EAGVAQSPRYKIIEKRQSVAFWCNPISGHATLYWYQQILGQGPKLLIQFQNNGVVDDSQLPKDRFSAERLKGVDSTLKIQPAKLEDSAVYLCASSDRVGDQPQHFGDGTRLSIL.

The rearrangement uses TRBV9 and TRBJ2-1, with TRBD2 matching 9 bases. There are 15 residues in the CDR3. Germline lookup yields CDR1 SGDLS and CDR2 YYNGEE. V trimming: 3 bases; J trimming: 8 bases; junction bases outside the gene matches: 9. The CDR3 bases are TGTGCCAGCAGCGAGAGCGGGACTAGCTCATATGAGCAGTTCTTC. Its protein product is CASSESGTSSYEQFF.

A remark on this clone: Without the conserved terminal phenylalanine or tryptophan, this CDR3 likely stems from a read error. The DNA is omitted, as the CDR3 cannot be located on it reliably, and the CDR3 follows TCRdb's listing. The chain joins TRBV4-1 to TRBJ1-1; TRBD1, as called in the table, went unchecked against the DNA. The CDR3 has 15 residues if both end residues are counted. Germline-derived CDR1 and CDR2 are MGHRA and YSYEKL. CDR3 sequence: CASSQGWGEDTEAFS.

This clone showed up just once. CDR3 residues: CASSNTVNQPQHF. CDR3 DNA sequence: TGTGCCAGCAGTAACACGGTAAATCAGCCCCAGCATTTT. The chain employs TRBV28 and TRBJ1-5, with no clear D. Trimming cost V 5 bases and J 4 bases, with 9 bases left between them. CDR3 length equals 13 residues. Germline values: CDR1 MDHEN, CDR2 SYDVKM.

The DNA for the CDR3 is TGTGCCAGCAGTGATGGGTCTAGGCCTTGGGATACGCAGTATTTT. The encoded protein is CASSDGSRPWDTQYF. The chain combines TRBV2 with TRBJ2-3; D unresolved. This CDR3 is 15 amino acids long. Germline V gene lookup returns CDR1 SNHLY and CDR2 FYNNEI. V lost 3 bases and J lost 6, with 16 bases in between.

The genes are TRBV6-1 and TRBJ2-7, with D perhaps given as TRBD1 or TRBD2 (5 bases each). This CDR3 spans 13 amino acids. V lost 5 bases, J lost 2 bases, and 10 bases lay in between. Germline loops: CDR1 MNHNS, CDR2 SASEGT. CDR3 amino acids: CASSSGTPYEQYF. CDR3 sequence (DNA): TGTGCCAGCAGTTCCGGGACCCCCTACGAGCAGTACTTC.